The 14 T cell receptor beta chains given below trace back to one sample, sequenced in a study of blood T cell repertoires in COVID-19. Profiling relied on immunoSEQ multiplex PCR, and the TCRdb table lists in-frame clones only, not all of them. The sample contains hundreds of thousands of clones, around nine tenths of which appear only once. The sequenced material came from peripheral blood. Source of these receptors: a woman younger than 45 with COVID-19, enrolled during active disease.

The chain is built from TRBV9 and TRBJ1-2, with 11 bases matching TRBD1. The CDR3 runs to 16 residues. Germline-derived CDR1 and CDR2 are SGDLS and YYNGEE. V was clipped by 2 bases and J by 3 bases; unmatched bases: 6. The DNA for the CDR3 is TGTGCCAGCAGCGTCTCGCGGGGACAGGGGGACTATGGCTACACCTTC. As protein: CASSVSRGQGDYGYTF. Variable domain in full (rest from reference TRBV9 and TRBJ1-2): DSGVTQTPKHLITATGQRVTLRCSPRSGDLSVYWYQQSLDQGLQFLIQYYNGEERAKGNILERFSAQQFPDLHSELNLSSLELGDSALYFCASSVSRGQGDYGYTFGSGTRLTVV.

This clone has a handful of counts. The chain carries TRBV9 and TRBJ1-1; D is possibly TRBD1 (5 bases). Trimming took 4 bases from V and 3 from J, leaving 10 bases between them. The length of the CDR3 is 13 residues. CDR1 and CDR2 from the germline V gene are SGDLS and YYNGEE. The CDR3 nucleotides read TGTGCCAGCAGCCTTCGGGGGGACACTGAAGCTTTCTTT. It yields the protein CASSLRGDTEAFF. Filled out from reference TRBV9 and TRBJ1-1, the complete variable domain reads DSGVTQTPKHLITATGQRVTLRCSPRSGDLSVYWYQQSLDQGLQFLIQYYNGEERAKGNILERFSAQQFPDLHSELNLSSLELGDSALYFCASSLRGDTEAFFGQGTRLTVV.

This clone was picked up a small number of times. The chain is built from TRBV28 and TRBJ2-7; tentative D call: TRBD1 (6 bases). The CDR3 runs 18 residues. Trimming removed 1 base at V and 2 bases at J, with 21 bases between. The germline V gene encodes CDR1 MDHEN and CDR2 SYDVKM. The CDR3 DNA is TGTGCCAGCAGTTTATCGGGTTACCTCAGGGGAGCAACCTACGAGCAGTACGTC. It yields the protein CASSLSGYLRGATYEQYV.

The chain is built from TRBV11-2 and TRBJ2-2; 9 nucleotides match TRBD1. Germline V lookup: CDR1 SGHAT, CDR2 FQNNGV. The CDR3 length is 15 residues. V lost 5 bases, J lost 4 bases, and 5 bases stayed unmatched. DNA for the CDR3: TGTGCCAGCAGCGCAAGACAGGGGGTCACCGGGGAGCTGTTTTTT. Translated, it gives CASSARQGVTGELFF.

This chain links TRBV7-8 with TRBJ1-5, with TRBD1 matching 8 bases. CDR1 SGHVS and CDR2 FQNEAQ come from the germline V gene. The CDR3 runs 14 residues. The V segment lost 5 bases and the J segment 7 bases; nucleotides outside the gene matches: 7. This CDR3 reads CASSPTGVGQPQHF. The CDR3 DNA is TGTGCCAGCAGCCCGACAGGGGTGGGCCAGCCCCAGCATTTT.

The gene calls are TRBV27 and TRBJ1-1, with D perhaps matching TRBD1 (5 bases). Trimming left V 4 bases short and J 2 bases short, with 17 bases between. Per germline, CDR1 MNHEY and CDR2 SMNVEV (reference sequence). This CDR3 has 16 amino acids. This CDR3 reads CASSSGRNMKNTEAFF. The CDR3 DNA reads TGTGCCAGCAGTTCAGGGCGTAACATGAAAAACACTGAAGCTTTCTTT.

J is TRBJ2-3 and V is TRBV11-3, with no clear D. The V gene lost 7 bases and the J gene lost 4 bases, with 12 bases spanning the gap. This CDR3 has 13 residues. CDR1 and CDR2 from the germline V gene are SGHNT and YENEEA. The CDR3, as DNA: TGTGCCAGCACCGATCCTCGAGCAGATACGCAGTATTTT. Protein sequence: CASTDPRADTQYF. Combining the CDR3 with reference TRBV11-3 and TRBJ2-3 gives the whole variable domain EAGVVQSPRYKIIEKKQPVAFWCNPISGHNTLYWYLQNLGQGPELLIRYENEEAVDDSQLPKDRFSAERLKGVDSTLKIQPAELGDSAVYLCASTDPRADTQYFGPGTRLTVL.

The V call is TRBV28, the J call TRBJ2-3, with TRBD2 identical over 9 bases. The CDR3 extends over 15 amino acids. After removal of 3 bases from V and 3 bases from J, the junction contained 4 bases not matched to a gene. CDR1 is MDHEN and CDR2 is SYDVKM in the germline V gene. CDR3 in DNA: TGTGCCAGCAGTTTTGGCGGGGGGGTTACAGATACGCAGTATTTT. This encodes CASSFGGGVTDTQYF.

The rearrangement links TRBV15 to TRBJ1-6; D is ambiguous. This CDR3 has 17 amino acids. V was trimmed by 3 bases and J by 0 bases, leaving 12 bases between them. Germline CDR1 is LNHNV and CDR2 is YYDKDF (reference sequence). The CDR3 DNA follows: TGTGCCACCAGCAGTATTCTAGGGAGCTCCTATAATTCACCCCTCCACTTT. Its translation: CATSSILGSSYNSPLHF.

The V call is TRBV7-8, the J call TRBJ1-2; D is uncertain. The CDR3 covers 15 residues. Trimming took 1 base from V and 0 from J, leaving 9 bases between them. Per germline, CDR1 SGHVS and CDR2 FQNEAQ. CDR3: CASSLGRRSNYGYTF. In DNA, the CDR3 is TGTGCCAGCAGCTTAGGGCGGCGGTCTAACTATGGCTACACCTTC.

This chain joins TRBV6-5 and TRBJ2-3, with 13 bases identical to TRBD2. Germline lookup yields CDR1 MNHEY and CDR2 SVGAGI. This CDR3 is 15 amino acids long. J lost 10 bases, V lost 3 bases, and 7 bases had no gene match. CDR3 DNA: TGTGCCAGCAGTTATGGGACTAGCGGGGCGGGTGCGCAGTATTTT. Protein: CASSYGTSGAGAQYF.

The chain employs TRBV14 and TRBJ2-7; D possibly corresponds to TRBD2 (5 bases). V lost 1 base and J 2 bases, leaving 9 bases between the germline ends. Germline CDR1 and CDR2: SGHDN and FVKESK. This CDR3 has 14 residues. In DNA, the CDR3 is TGTGCCAGCAGCCAAGGAGGGAACCCCTACGAGCAGTACTTC. It encodes CASSQGGNPYEQYF.

The rearrangement uses TRBV19 and TRBJ1-3; 10 nucleotides align to TRBD1. CDR3 length equals 17 residues. V shed 9 bases, J shed 0 bases, and the junction held 11 bases outside the gene matches. The germline V gene has CDR1 LNHDA and CDR2 SQIVND (reference sequence). The DNA for the CDR3 is TGTGCCAGCCGGGACAGGGGACAACTGTCCTCTGGAAACACCATATATTTT. Its protein is CASRDRGQLSSGNTIYF. Looking up the rest from reference TRBV19 and TRBJ1-3 gives the full variable domain: DGGITQSPKYLFRKEGQNVTLSCEQNLNHDAMYWYRQDPGQGLRLIYYSQIVNDFQKGDIAEGYSVSREKKESFPLTVTSAQKNPTAFYLCASRDRGQLSSGNTIYFGEGSWLTVV.

In this sample, this clone turned up many times. This chain connects TRBV6-2 or TRBV6-3 to TRBJ2-6; D is perhaps TRBD2 (6 bases). The V gene lost 5 bases and the J gene lost 1 base, with 9 bases spanning the gap. The CDR3 is made up of 15 amino acids. Germline CDR1 and CDR2: MNHEY and SVGEGT. Written as DNA, the CDR3 is TGTGCCAGCAGTCGGGACTCTTCTGGGGCCAACGTCCTGACTTTC. As protein: CASSRDSSGANVLTF.